Each of the 10 T cell receptor beta chains below was sequenced from the same sample in a study of early T cells in non-severe SARS-CoV-2 infection. TCRdb analysed the 5' RACE reads with MiXCR anew, one entry per CDR3 protein. The sample has 95,000 to 100,000 distinct CDR3 sequences, about 13% seen once. Input material: whole blood. These receptors all stem from an adult who was a healthcare worker with PCR-confirmed SARS-CoV-2 infection or an uninfected control (not recorded which).

This clonotype came up many times. This chain links TRBV6-6 with TRBJ1-1; D is unclear. Trimming left V 5 bases short and J 5 bases short, with 6 bases between. Per the germline V gene, CDR1 is MNHNY and CDR2 is SVGAGI (reference sequence). The CDR3 runs to 11 residues. The CDR3 reads CASSRLTEAFF. The CDR3 DNA sequence: TGTGCCAGCAGTAGACTAACTGAAGCTTTCTTT.

There are many counts of this clonotype. The chain carries TRBV29-1 and TRBJ1-1; D not resolved. Germline V gives CDR1 SQVTM, CDR2 ANQGSEA. V was pared by 3 bases and J by 4 bases, with 18 bases between. The length of the CDR3 is 15 residues. The CDR3 DNA sequence: TGCAGCGTTGATGAGGCACCTCGTAGGTTCACTGAAGCTTTCTTT. Protein product: CSVDEAPRRFTEAFF.

In its sample, this clonotype was seen many times. This chain joins TRBV2 and TRBJ2-3; perhaps TRBD1 as D (6 bases). The J call is doubtful: the DNA matches TRBJ1-5 better. This CDR3 region has 15 residues. Germline CDR1 is SNHLY and CDR2 is FYNNEI. CDR3 nucleotide sequence: TGTGCCAGCAGCCTACTAGCGGGGGGCAGAGATACGCAGCATTTT. It specifies CASSLLAGGRDTQHF.

This clonotype was recorded at least ten times. The chain has TRBV7-2 and TRBJ2-7, with 13 bases that match TRBD2. V was pared by 5 bases and J by 7 bases, with 8 bases of the junction left unmatched. Germline V gene sequence: CDR1 SGHTA, CDR2 FQGNSA. This CDR3 is built from 15 residues. DNA for the CDR3: TGTGCCAGCAGCCCTGGACTAGCGGGGGCGGGAGAGCAGTACTTC. Residues: CASSPGLAGAGEQYF.

This clonotype was counted only a few times. V and J are TRBV28 and TRBJ1-1; D possibly corresponds to TRBD1 (6 bases). Trimming removed 2 bases from V and 7 bases from J, with 17 bases in between. The CDR3 covers 15 residues. Germline loops: CDR1 MDHEN, CDR2 SYDVKM. As DNA, the CDR3 is TGTGCCAGCAGTTTACTCCCGACAGGAGGATTTGAAGCTTTCTTT. It specifies CASSLLPTGGFEAFF.

In regard to this clonotype: This may be a read error: a much more frequent sequence differs by one nucleotide. J is TRBJ2-3 and V is TRBV5-1; TRBD2 aligns across 12 bases. Germline CDR1 SGHRS, CDR2 YFSETQ. This CDR3 spans 16 amino acids. With V trimmed by 1 base and J by 4 bases, 4 bases remained unmatched. CDR3 nucleotides: TGCGCCAGCAGCTTGTGGCCTAGCGGGGGGGCAGATACGCAGTATTTT. This encodes CASSLWPSGGADTQYF.

This clonotype was seen more than once but under ten times. V usage is TRBV3-1 and J usage is TRBJ2-2, with D maybe TRBD1 (5 bases). CDR3 length: 15 amino acids. Germline V gene lookup returns CDR1 LGHDT and CDR2 YNNKEL (reference sequence). Trimming stripped 1 base from V and 6 bases from J, with 12 bases between. The CDR3 coding sequence is TGTGCCAGCAGCCAAGGTCGAAGGGGTGCCGGGGAGCTGTTTTTT. Translating it yields CASSQGRRGAGELFF.

The chain recombines TRBV7-3 with TRBJ2-2; D may be TRBD1 (5 bases). CDR1 is SGHTA, CDR2 FQGTGA, per germline. The V end was cut by 2 bases, the J end by 5 bases, with 18 bases between. The CDR3 contains 17 residues. Here the CDR3 reads CASSLGLGQGRTGELFF. CDR3 in DNA: TGTGCCAGCAGCTTAGGGCTGGGGCAGGGTAGGACCGGGGAGCTGTTTTTT.

Many counts were recorded for this clonotype. The genes are TRBV20-1 and TRBJ1-1, with D possibly being TRBD1 (5 bases). The germline CDR1 and CDR2 sequences are DFQATT and SNEGSKA (reference sequence). Trimming took off 1 base at V and 0 bases at J, with 27 bases between the two ends. CDR3 length: 20 amino acids. The CDR3 is CSARVPVTAAGPTMNTEAFF. CDR3 DNA sequence: TGCAGTGCTAGAGTCCCAGTCACTGCCGCAGGGCCGACGATGAACACTGAAGCTTTCTTT.

This clonotype was counted between two and nine times. The chain is built from TRBV19 and TRBJ2-2; tentative D call: TRBD2 (6 bases). V was pared by 9 bases and J by 5 bases, with 7 bases between. There are 11 residues in the CDR3. The germline gives CDR1 LNHDA, CDR2 SQIVND (reference sequence). In DNA, the CDR3 is TGTGCCAGGGGGGGAACCGGGGAGCTGTTTTTT. It translates to CARGGTGELFF.